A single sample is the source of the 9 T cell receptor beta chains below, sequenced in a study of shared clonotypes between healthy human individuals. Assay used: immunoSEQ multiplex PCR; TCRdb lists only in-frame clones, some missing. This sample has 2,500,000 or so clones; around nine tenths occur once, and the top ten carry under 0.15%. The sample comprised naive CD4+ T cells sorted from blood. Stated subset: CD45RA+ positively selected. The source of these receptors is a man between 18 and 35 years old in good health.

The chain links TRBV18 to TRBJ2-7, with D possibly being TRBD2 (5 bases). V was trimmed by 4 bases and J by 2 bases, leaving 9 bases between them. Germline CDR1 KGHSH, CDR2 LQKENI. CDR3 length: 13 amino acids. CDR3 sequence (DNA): TGTGCCAGCTCACGGTCTAGCACCTACGAGCAGTACTTC. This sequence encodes CASSRSSTYEQYF.

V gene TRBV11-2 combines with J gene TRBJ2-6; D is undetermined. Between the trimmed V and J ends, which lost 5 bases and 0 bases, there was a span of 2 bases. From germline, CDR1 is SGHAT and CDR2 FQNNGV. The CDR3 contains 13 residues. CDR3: CASSNSGANVLTF. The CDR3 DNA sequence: TGTGCCAGCAGCAACTCTGGGGCCAACGTCCTGACTTTC.

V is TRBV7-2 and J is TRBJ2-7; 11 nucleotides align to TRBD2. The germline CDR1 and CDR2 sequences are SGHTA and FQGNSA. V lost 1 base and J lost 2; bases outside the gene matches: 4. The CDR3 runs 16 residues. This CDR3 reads CASSLEGTSGTYEQYF. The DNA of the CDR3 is TGTGCCAGCAGCTTAGAGGGGACTAGCGGAACCTACGAGCAGTACTTC.

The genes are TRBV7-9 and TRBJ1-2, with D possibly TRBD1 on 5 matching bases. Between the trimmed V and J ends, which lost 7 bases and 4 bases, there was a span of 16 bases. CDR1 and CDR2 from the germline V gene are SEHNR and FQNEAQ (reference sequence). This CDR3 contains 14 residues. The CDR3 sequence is CASNPPGTAYGYTF. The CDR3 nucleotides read TGTGCCAGCAATCCTCCAGGGACGGCCTATGGCTACACCTTC.

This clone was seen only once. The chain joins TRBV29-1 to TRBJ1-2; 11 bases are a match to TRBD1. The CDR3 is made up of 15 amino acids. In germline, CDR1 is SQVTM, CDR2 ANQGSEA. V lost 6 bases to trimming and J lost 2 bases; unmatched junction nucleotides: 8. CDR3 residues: CSVLWTGGGNYGYTF. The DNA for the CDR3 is TGCAGCGTCCTCTGGACAGGGGGCGGCAACTATGGCTACACCTTC. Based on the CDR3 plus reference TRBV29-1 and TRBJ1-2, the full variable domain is SAVISQKPSRDICQRGTSLTIQCQVDSQVTMMFWYRQQPGQSLTLIATANQGSEATYESGFVIDKFPISRPNLTFSTLTVSNMSPEDSSIYLCSVLWTGGGNYGYTFGSGTRLTVV.

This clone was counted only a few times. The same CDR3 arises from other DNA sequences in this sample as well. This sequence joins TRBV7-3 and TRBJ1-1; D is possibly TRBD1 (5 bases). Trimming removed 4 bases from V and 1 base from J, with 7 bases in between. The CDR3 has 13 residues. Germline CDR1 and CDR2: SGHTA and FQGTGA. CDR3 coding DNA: TGTGCCAGCAGCTCAGACAGGAACACTGAAGCTTTCTTT. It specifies CASSSDRNTEAFF.

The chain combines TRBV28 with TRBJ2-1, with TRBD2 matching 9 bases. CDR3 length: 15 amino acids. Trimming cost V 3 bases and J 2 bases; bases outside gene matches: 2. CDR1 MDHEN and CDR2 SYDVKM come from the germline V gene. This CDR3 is CASSFSGGPYNEQFF. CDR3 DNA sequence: TGTGCCAGCAGTTTTAGCGGGGGCCCCTACAATGAGCAGTTCTTC.

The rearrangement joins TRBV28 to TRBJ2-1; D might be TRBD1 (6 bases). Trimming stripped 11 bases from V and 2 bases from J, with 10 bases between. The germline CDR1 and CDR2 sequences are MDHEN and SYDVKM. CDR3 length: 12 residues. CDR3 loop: CALDRTYNEQFF. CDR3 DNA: TGTGCCCTTGACAGGACCTACAATGAGCAGTTCTTC.

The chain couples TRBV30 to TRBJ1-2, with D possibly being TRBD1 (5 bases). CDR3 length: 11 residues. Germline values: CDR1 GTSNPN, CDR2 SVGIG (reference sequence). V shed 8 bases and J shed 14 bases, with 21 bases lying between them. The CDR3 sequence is CARLPDRKQTF. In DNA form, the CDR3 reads TGTGCCCGCCTTCCCGACAGAAAGCAGACCTTC.